The rows below give T cell receptor beta chains drawn from one sample of a study of CD8 T cells in ankylosing spondylitis. One entry per CDR3 protein, called by TCRdb with MiXCR from the 5' RACE reads. The sample records 200,000 to 250,000 distinct CDR3 sequences, roughly 8.2% being singletons. Sample: blood, either unsorted or a sorted T cell fraction (not recorded which). The receptors were sampled from a female donor with ankylosing spondylitis or in good health (not recorded which). Each CDR3 is given with its conserved first and last residue. A D gene is named only where the DNA matches it firmly. Part of the rows lack a size; the others show once, few, many or a class for expanded clones.

D gene	J gene	clone size	V gene	CDR3 protein	CDR3 DNA
TRBD2	TRBJ2-7	many	TRBV20-1	CSAITTLPSGAYEQYF	TGCAGTGCCATAACCACCCTTCCTAGCGGCGCCTACGAGCAGTACTTC
NA	TRBJ2-1	many	TRBV20-1	CSAHLGVEQFF	TGCAGTGCCCACCTTGGGGTTGAGCAGTTCTTC
NA	TRBJ1-6	NA	TRBV7-9	CASLGAGSPLHF	TGTGCCAGCCTGGGGGCCGGTTCACCCCTCCACTTT
TRBD2	TRBJ2-7	NA	TRBV6-6	CASSYGGGEQYF	TGTGCCAGCAGTTACGGGGGGGGTGAGCAGTACTTC
NA	TRBJ1-6	NA	TRBV7-2	CASSSRGRDSPLHF	TGTGCCAGCAGCTCCAGGGGAAGGGATTCACCCCTCCACTTT
NA	TRBJ1-2	many	TRBV7-2	CASSLARAANYGYTF	TGTGCCAGCAGCTTAGCTCGGGCAGCTAACTATGGCTACACCTTC
TRBD1	TRBJ2-7	many	TRBV20-1	CSARDREYEQYF	TGCAGTGCTAGGGACAGGGAGTACGAGCAGTACTTC
NA	TRBJ2-7	many	TRBV12-3/TRBV12-4	CASSLGTLGEQYF	TGTGCCAGCAGTTTAGGGACACTGGGCGAGCAGTACTTC
NA	TRBJ1-1	many	TRBV5-1	CASALGGAGNTEAFF	TGCGCCAGCGCCCTAGGGGGGGCTGGGAACACTGAAGCTTTCTTT
NA	TRBJ2-7	many	TRBV12-3/TRBV12-4	CASSLRPRGTFSYEQYF	TGTGCCAGCAGTTTACGCCCCCGGGGGACATTTTCCTACGAGCAGTACTTC
NA	TRBJ1-3	many	TRBV9	CASEGSGNTIYF	TGTGCCAGCGAGGGCTCTGGAAACACCATATATTTT
NA	TRBJ1-2	many	TRBV10-3	CAISEYTDYGYTF	TGTGCCATCAGTGAGTACACAGACTATGGCTACACCTTC
NA	TRBJ2-2	many	TRBV2	CAPRDSPTGELFF	TGTGCCCCCAGGGACTCCCCCACCGGGGAGCTGTTTTTT
TRBD2	TRBJ2-3	many	TRBV29-1	CSVGTSGRTDTQYF	TGCAGCGTCGGGACTAGCGGGAGGACAGATACGCAGTATTTT
NA	TRBJ1-2	many	TRBV6-5	CASSYGLGRADSGNGYTF	TGTGCCAGCAGTTACGGGCTCGGTCGAGCGGATTCCGGGAATGGCTACACCTTC
NA	TRBJ2-1	many	TRBV4-3	CASSQTGVFNEQFF	TGCGCCAGCAGCCAGACGGGAGTTTTCAATGAGCAGTTCTTC
NA	TRBJ2-2	NA	TRBV29-1	CSTRRENTGELFF	TGCAGCACGAGACGGGAGAACACCGGGGAGCTGTTTTTT
NA	TRBJ2-3	NA	TRBV7-2	CASSFGGDTDTQYF	TGTGCCAGCAGCTTTGGGGGCGATACAGATACGCAGTATTTT
NA	TRBJ2-5	few	TRBV15	CAFLGEYF	TGTGCTTTCTTGGGGGAGTACTTC
NA	TRBJ2-2	NA	TRBV7-2	CASSLDGGPNTGELFF	TGTGCCAGCAGCTTAGATGGGGGGCCGAACACCGGGGAGCTGTTTTTT
TRBD2	TRBJ2-1	many	TRBV9	CASSVRLAGGRNEQFF	TGTGCCAGCAGCGTAAGACTAGCGGGAGGGAGGAATGAGCAGTTCTTC
TRBD1	TRBJ2-7	many	TRBV5-5	CASSWDRATYEQYF	TGTGCCAGCAGCTGGGACAGGGCCACCTACGAGCAGTACTTC
TRBD2	TRBJ2-3	many	TRBV2	CASSLGTSGRADTQYF	TGTGCCAGCAGCCTTGGGACTAGCGGGAGAGCAGATACGCAGTATTTT
NA	TRBJ2-3	many	TRBV29-1	CSVEGGQQQHTQYF	TGCAGCGTTGAAGGTGGACAGCAGCAGCATACGCAGTATTTT
NA	TRBJ1-4	NA	TRBV12-3/TRBV12-4	CASAWGGGKEKLFF	TGTGCCAGCGCCTGGGGGGGTGGAAAAGAAAAACTGTTTTTT
NA	TRBJ2-1	few	TRBV10-2	CASSVTSGAYNEQFF	TGCGCCAGCAGCGTGACTAGTGGGGCTTACAATGAGCAGTTCTTC
TRBD1	TRBJ1-5	many	TRBV6-2/TRBV6-3	CASRTGHSNQPQHF	TGTGCCAGCAGGACAGGGCATAGCAATCAGCCCCAGCATTTT
NA	TRBJ2-7	NA	TRBV14	CASSQVPDHSYEQYF	TGTGCCAGCAGCCAAGTACCCGACCACTCCTACGAGCAGTACTTC
NA	TRBJ1-5	many	TRBV5-6	CASSQRSRVLLGNQPQHF	TGTGCCAGCAGCCAAAGGTCAAGGGTACTATTGGGCAATCAGCCCCAGCATTTT
NA	TRBJ2-7	NA	TRBV7-9	CASSPNQGPANPYEQYF	TGTGCCAGCAGCCCAAATCAGGGTCCCGCAAATCCCTACGAGCAGTACTTC
TRBD1	TRBJ2-3	many	TRBV20-1	CSTRELGQNTDTQYF	TGCAGTACCAGAGAGTTGGGACAGAACACAGATACGCAGTATTTT
NA	TRBJ2-1	many	TRBV24-1	CATSEPGLFNEQFF	TGTGCCACCAGTGAACCCGGACTGTTCAATGAGCAGTTCTTC
NA	TRBJ1-1	many	TRBV10-3	CAISESSGGNTEAFF	TGTGCCATCAGTGAGTCGTCGGGGGGTAACACTGAAGCTTTCTTT
NA	TRBJ1-2	many	TRBV12-3/TRBV12-4	CASSLARWKNGYTF	TGTGCCAGCAGTTTAGCGCGGTGGAAAAATGGCTACACCTTC
NA	TRBJ2-1	many	TRBV24-1	CATSAQGGHEQFF	TGTGCCACCAGTGCGCAGGGGGGGCATGAGCAGTTCTTC